This T cell receptor (beta chain) was recorded in a study of shared T cell receptors in the human thymus (dated by TCRdb to about 2021). Background on the whole study: The study examined how self-reactive, shared T-cell receptor alpha chains are generated in the human thymus.

Comments on this clone: The clone's antigen remains unknown. No quality values exist for individual bases; no much larger clone is one base distant.

Libraries were prepared through the immunoSEQ multiplex PCR assay. The table was pulled from immuneACCESS by TCRdb, which kept in-frame rearrangements only. Such tables lose some clones; where checked, under half of the loss comes from unresolved V genes, and the rest has no known cause. This sample lists approximately 400,000 clones; approximately 95% were detected once. Approximately 0.02% of the sample is in the top ten clones. The sample was thymocytes. This receptor was obtained from a human donor.

The DNA sequence follows: TGCGCCAGCAGCAACGGGACAGGGGAAGGGGAAAAACTGTTTTTT. Its amino acids are CASSNGTGEGEKLFF. Recombination connected TRBV5-1 to TRBJ1-4; TRBD1 fits 10 bases in the junction. For this chain, trimming is 4 bases at the V end and 8 bases at the J end, and the number of junction bases without a gene match is 8. The CDR3, from cysteine to phenylalanine, totals 15 residues. Left in the record is the CDR3 DNA by itself, 45 bases read in frame from the first base. The germline V gene gives CDR1 as SGHRS and CDR2 as YFSETQ.